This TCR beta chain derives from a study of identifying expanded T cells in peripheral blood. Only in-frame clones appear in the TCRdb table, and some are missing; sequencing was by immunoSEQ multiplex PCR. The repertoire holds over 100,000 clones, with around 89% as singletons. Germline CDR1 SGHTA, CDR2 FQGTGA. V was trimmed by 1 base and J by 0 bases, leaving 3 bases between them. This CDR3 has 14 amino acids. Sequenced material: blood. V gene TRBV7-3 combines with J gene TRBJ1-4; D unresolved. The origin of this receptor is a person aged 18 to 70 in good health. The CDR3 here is CASSLKATNEKLFF. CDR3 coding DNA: TGTGCCAGCAGCTTAAAAGCAACTAATGAAAAACTGTTTTTT.